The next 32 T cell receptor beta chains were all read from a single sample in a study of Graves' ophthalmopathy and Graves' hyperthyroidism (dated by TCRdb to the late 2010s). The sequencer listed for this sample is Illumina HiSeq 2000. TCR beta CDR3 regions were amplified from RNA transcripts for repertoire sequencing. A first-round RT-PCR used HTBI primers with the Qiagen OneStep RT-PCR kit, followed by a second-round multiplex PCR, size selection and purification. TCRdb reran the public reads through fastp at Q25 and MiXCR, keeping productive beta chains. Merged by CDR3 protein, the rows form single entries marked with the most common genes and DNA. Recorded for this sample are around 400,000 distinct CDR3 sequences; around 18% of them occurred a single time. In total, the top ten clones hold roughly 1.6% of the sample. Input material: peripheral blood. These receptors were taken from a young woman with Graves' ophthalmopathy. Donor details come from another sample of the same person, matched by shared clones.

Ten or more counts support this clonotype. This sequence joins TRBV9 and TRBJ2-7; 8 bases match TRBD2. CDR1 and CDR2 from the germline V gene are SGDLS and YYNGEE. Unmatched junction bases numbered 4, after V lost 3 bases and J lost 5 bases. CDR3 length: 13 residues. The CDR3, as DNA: TGTGCCAGCAGCGAGAGCGGGGGCCACGAGCAGTACTTC. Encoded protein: CASSESGGHEQYF.

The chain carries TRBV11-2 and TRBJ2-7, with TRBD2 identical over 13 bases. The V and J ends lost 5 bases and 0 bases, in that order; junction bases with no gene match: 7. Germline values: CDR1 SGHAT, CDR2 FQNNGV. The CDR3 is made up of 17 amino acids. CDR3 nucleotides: TGTGCCAGCAGCCCAGGACTAGCGGGAGAGAGCTCCTACGAGCAGTACTTC. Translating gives CASSPGLAGESSYEQYF.

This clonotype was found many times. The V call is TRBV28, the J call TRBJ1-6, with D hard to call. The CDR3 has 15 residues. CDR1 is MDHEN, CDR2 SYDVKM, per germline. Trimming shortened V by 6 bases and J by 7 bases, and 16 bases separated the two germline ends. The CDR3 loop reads CASRPVHVSNSPLHF. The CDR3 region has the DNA TGTGCCAGCAGACCAGTACACGTCTCAAATTCACCCCTCCACTTT.

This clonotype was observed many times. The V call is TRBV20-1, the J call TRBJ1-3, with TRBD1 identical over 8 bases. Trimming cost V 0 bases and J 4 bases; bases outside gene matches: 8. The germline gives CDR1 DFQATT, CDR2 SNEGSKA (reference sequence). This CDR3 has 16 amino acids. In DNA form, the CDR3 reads TGCAGTGCTAGAGATCCAGGGGGCCGTGGCGGAAACACCATATATTTT. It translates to CSARDPGGRGGNTIYF.

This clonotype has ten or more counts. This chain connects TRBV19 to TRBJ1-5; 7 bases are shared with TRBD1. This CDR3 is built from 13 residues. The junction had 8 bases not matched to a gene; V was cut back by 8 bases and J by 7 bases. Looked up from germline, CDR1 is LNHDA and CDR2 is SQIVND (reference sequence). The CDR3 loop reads CASQRQGKQPQHF. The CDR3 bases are TGTGCCAGTCAAAGACAGGGAAAGCAGCCCCAGCATTTT.

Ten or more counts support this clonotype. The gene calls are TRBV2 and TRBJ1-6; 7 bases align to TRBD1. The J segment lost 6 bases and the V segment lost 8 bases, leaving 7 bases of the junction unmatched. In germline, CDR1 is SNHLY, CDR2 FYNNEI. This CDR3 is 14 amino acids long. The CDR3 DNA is TGTGCCAGCTGTTCCGGGACAGTTAATTCACCCCTCCACTTT. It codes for CASCSGTVNSPLHF.

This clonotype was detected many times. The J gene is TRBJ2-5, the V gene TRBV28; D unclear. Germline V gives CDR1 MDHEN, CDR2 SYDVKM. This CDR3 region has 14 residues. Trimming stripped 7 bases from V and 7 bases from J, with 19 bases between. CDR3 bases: TGTGCCAGCACCCATCTTGACCGCACCGGGACCCAGTACTTC. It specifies CASTHLDRTGTQYF. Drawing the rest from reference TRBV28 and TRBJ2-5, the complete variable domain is DVKVTQSSRYLVKRTGEKVFLECVQDMDHENMFWYRQDPGLGLRLIYFSYDVKMKEKGDIPEGYSVSREKKERFSLILESASTNQTSMYLCASTHLDRTGTQYFGPGTRLLVL.

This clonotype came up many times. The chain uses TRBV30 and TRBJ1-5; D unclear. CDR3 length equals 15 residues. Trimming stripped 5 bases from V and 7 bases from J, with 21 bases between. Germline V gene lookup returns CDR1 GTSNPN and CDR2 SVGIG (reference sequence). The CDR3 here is CAWGRPAQVGQPQHF. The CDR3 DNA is TGTGCCTGGGGTAGACCGGCGCAGGTCGGACAGCCCCAGCATTTT.

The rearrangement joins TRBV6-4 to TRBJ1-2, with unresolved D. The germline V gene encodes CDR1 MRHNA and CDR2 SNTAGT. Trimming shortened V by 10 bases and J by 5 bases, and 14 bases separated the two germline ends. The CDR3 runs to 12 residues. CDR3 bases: TGTGCCACCGCGGGAAGGCCTTATGGCTACACCTTC. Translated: CATAGRPYGYTF.

The CDR3 here is CASDPGRLNTEAFF. CDR3 DNA: TGTGCCAGCGACCCGGGGAGACTGAACACTGAAGCTTTCTTT. V is TRBV6-2 or TRBV6-3 and J is TRBJ1-1; no clear D gene. The CDR3 totals 14 residues. Per germline, CDR1 MNHEY and CDR2 SVGEGT. V lost 8 bases, J lost 0 bases, and 13 bases lay in between.

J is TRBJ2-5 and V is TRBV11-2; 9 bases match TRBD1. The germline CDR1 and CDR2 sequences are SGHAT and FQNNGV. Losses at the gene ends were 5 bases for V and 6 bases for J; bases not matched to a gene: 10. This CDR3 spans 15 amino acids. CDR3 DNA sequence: TGTGCCAGCAGCCCCTCTGGGACAGGGATAAAGACCCAGTACTTC. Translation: CASSPSGTGIKTQYF.

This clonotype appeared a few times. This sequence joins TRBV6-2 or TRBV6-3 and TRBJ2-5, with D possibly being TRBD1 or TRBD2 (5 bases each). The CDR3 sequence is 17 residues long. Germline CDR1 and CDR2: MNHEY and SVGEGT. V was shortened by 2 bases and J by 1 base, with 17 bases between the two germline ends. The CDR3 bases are TGTGCCAGCAGTTACAGGGTGGGACGGCGAGGCCAAGAGACCCAGTACTTC. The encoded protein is CASSYRVGRRGQETQYF.

The CDR3 bases are TGTGCCAGCAGTTTGATCGGTAGGGGCGAGCAGTACTTC. Its protein product is CASSLIGRGEQYF. V is TRBV27 and J is TRBJ2-7, with D possibly TRBD1 on 5 matching bases. The CDR3 has 13 amino acids. V lost 3 bases and J lost 6, with 12 bases in between. The V gene's germline CDR1 is MNHEY and CDR2 SMNVEV (reference sequence).

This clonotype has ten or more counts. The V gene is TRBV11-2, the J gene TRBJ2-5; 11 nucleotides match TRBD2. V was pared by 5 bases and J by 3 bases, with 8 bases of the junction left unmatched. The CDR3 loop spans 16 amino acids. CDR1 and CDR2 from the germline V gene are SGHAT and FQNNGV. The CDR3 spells CASSINLGLAEETQYF. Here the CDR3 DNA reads TGTGCCAGCAGCATAAACCTGGGACTAGCGGAAGAGACCCAGTACTTC.

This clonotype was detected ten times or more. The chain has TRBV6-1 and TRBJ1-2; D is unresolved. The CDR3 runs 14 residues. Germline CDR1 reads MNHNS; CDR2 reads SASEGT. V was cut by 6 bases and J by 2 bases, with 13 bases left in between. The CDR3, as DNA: TGTGCCAGCAGGAACCCGGGAGGGAACTATGGCTACACCTTC. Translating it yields CASRNPGGNYGYTF.

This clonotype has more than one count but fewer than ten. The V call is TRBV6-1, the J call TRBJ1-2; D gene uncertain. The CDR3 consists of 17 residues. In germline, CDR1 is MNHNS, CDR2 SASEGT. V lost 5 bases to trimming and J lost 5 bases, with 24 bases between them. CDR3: CASSTPFRTVEFYGYTF. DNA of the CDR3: TGTGCCAGCAGTACCCCGTTCCGGACCGTGGAATTTTATGGCTACACCTTC.

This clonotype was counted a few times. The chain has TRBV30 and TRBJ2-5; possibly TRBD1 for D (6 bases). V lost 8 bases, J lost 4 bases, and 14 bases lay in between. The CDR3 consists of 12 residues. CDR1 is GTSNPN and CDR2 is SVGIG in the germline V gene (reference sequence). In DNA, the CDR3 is TGTGCCCACAGGGCTATAGGAGAGACCCAGTACTTC. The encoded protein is CAHRAIGETQYF.

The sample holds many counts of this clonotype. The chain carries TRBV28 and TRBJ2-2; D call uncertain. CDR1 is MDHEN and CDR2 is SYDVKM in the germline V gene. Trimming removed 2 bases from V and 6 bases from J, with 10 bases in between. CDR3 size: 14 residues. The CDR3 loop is CASSLGLNAGELFF. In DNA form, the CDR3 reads TGTGCCAGCAGTTTAGGCCTCAACGCCGGGGAGCTGTTTTTT.

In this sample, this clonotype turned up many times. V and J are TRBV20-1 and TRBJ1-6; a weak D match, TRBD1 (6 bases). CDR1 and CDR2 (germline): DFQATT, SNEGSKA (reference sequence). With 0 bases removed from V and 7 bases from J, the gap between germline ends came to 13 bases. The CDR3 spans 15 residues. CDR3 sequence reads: CSARDLEGDNSPLHF. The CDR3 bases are TGCAGTGCTAGAGATTTGGAGGGGGACAATTCACCCCTCCACTTT.

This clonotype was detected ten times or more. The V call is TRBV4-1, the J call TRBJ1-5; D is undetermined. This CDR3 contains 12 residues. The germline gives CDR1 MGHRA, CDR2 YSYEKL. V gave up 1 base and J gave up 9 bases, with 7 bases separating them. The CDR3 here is CASSQVGWPQHF. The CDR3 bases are TGCGCCAGCAGCCAAGTAGGTTGGCCCCAGCATTTT.

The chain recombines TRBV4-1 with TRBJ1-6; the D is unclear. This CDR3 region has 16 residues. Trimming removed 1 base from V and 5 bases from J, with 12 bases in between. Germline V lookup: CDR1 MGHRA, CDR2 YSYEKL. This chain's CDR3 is CASSQVGRADNSPLHF. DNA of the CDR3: TGCGCCAGCAGCCAAGTGGGGAGGGCGGATAATTCACCCCTCCACTTT.

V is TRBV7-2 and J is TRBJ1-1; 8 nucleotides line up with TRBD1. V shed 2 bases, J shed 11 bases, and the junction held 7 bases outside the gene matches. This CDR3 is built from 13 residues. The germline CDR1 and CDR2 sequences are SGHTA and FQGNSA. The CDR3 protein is CASSLPGQGGAFF. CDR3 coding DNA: TGTGCCAGCAGCTTACCAGGACAGGGTGGTGCTTTCTTT. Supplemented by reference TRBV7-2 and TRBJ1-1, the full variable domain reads GAGVSQSPSNKVTEKGKDVELRCDPISGHTALYWYRQSLGQGLEFLIYFQGNSAPDKSGLPSDRFSAERTGGSVSTLTIQRTQQEDSAVYLCASSLPGQGGAFFGQGTRLTVV.

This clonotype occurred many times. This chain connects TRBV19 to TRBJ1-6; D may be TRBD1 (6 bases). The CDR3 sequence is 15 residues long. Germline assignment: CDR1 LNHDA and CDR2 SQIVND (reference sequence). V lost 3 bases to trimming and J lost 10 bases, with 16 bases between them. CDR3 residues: CASSMQQGVGSPLHF. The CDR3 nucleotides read TGTGCCAGTAGTATGCAACAGGGAGTAGGATCACCCCTCCACTTT.

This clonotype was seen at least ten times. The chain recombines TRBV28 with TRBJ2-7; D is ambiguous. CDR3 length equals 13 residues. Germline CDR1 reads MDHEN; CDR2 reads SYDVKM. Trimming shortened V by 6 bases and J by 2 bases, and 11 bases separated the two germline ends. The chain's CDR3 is CASSPSPTYEQYF. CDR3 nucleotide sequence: TGTGCCAGCAGCCCCTCCCCCACCTACGAGCAGTACTTC. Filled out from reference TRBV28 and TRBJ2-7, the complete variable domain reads DVKVTQSSRYLVKRTGEKVFLECVQDMDHENMFWYRQDPGLGLRLIYFSYDVKMKEKGDIPEGYSVSREKKERFSLILESASTNQTSMYLCASSPSPTYEQYFGPGTRLTVT.

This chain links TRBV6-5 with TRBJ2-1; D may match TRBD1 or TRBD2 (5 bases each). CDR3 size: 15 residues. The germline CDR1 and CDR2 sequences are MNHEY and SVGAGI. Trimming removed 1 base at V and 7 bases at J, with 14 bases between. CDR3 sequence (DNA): TGTGCCAGCAGTTACTGGGGGAGTAACAGGAATGAGCAGTTCTTC. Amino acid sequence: CASSYWGSNRNEQFF.

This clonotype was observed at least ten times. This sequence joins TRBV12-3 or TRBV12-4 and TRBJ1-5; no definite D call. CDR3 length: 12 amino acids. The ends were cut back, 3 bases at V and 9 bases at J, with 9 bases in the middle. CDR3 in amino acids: CASSFRAGPQHF. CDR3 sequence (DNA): TGTGCCAGCAGTTTCCGGGCGGGGCCCCAGCATTTT.

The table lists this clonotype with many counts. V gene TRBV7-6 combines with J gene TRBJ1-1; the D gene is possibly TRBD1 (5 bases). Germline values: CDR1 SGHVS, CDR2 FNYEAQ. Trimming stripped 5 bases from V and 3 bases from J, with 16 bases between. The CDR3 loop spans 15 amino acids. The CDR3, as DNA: TGTGCCAGCAGCGCGAGCACGGGGGTCCACACTGAAGCTTTCTTT. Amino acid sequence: CASSASTGVHTEAFF.

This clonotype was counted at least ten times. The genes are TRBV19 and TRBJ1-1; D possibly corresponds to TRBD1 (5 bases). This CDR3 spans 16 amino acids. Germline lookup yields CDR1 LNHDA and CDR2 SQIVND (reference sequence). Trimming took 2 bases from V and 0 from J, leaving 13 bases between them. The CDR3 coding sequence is TGTGCCAGTAGTATATCTGGACATGGGCTGAACACTGAAGCTTTCTTT. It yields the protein CASSISGHGLNTEAFF.

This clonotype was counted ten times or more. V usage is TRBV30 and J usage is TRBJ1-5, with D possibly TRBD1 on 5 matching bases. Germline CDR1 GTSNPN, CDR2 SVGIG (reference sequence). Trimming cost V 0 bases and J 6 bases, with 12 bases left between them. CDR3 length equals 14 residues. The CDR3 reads CAWSVHQGTQPQHF. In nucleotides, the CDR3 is TGTGCCTGGAGTGTACACCAGGGAACTCAGCCCCAGCATTTT.

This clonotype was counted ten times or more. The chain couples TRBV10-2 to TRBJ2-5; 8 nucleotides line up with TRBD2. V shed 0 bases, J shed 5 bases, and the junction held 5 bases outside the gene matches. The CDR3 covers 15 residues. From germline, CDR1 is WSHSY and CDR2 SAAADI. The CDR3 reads CASSESAGGRETQYF. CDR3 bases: TGCGCCAGCAGTGAGTCGGCGGGGGGCCGGGAGACCCAGTACTTC.

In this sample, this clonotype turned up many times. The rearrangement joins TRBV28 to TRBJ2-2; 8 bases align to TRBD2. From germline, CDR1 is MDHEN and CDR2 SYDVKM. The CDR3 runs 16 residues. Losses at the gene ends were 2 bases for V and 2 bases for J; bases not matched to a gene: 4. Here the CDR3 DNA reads TGTGCCAGCAGTTTAACGGGAGGGCGTAACACCGGGGAGCTGTTTTTT. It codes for CASSLTGGRNTGELFF.

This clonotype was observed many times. The CDR3 DNA follows: TGTGCCAGCAGTCAAGGGCCAAGCCGGGAGCAGTACTTC. Its translation: CASSQGPSREQYF. The genes are TRBV28 and TRBJ2-7; D not certain. V lost 5 bases, J lost 7 bases, and 15 bases lay in between. This CDR3 is built from 13 residues. Germline V gene data show CDR1 as MDHEN and CDR2 as SYDVKM.